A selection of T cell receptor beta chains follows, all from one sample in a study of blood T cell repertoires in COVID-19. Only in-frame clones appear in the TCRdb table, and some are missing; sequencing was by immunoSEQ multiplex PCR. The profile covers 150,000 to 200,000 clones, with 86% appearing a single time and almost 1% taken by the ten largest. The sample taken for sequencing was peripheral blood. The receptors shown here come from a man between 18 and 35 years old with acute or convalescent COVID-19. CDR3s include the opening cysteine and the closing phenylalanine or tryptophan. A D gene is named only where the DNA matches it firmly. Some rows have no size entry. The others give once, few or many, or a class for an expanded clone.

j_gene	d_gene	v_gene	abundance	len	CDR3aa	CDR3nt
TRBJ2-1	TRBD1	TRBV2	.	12	CASTGQGFEQFF	TGTGCCAGCACCGGACAGGGGTTCGAGCAGTTCTTC
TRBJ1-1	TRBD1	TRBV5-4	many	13	CASSPGQDTEAFF	TGTGCCAGCAGCCCAGGACAGGACACTGAAGCTTTCTTT
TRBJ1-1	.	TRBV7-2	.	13	CASSVTGNTEAFF	TGTGCCAGCAGCGTTACAGGGAACACTGAAGCTTTCTTT
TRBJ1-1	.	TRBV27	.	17	CASSTTFSQDPGTEAFF	TGTGCCAGCAGTACGACATTTTCCCAGGATCCCGGCACTGAAGCTTTCTTT
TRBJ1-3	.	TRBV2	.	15	CASSDIEDSGNTIYF	TGTGCCAGCAGTGATATTGAGGATTCTGGAAACACCATATATTTT
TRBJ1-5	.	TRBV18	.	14	CASSAGLSNQPQHF	TGTGCCAGCTCTGCAGGGTTGAGCAATCAGCCCCAGCATTTT
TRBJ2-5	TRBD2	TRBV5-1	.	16	CASSLGKLAEQETQYF	TGCGCCAGCAGCTTGGGAAAACTAGCGGAGCAAGAGACCCAGTACTTC
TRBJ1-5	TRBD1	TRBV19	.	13	CASRLGGDQPQHF	TGTGCCAGTAGGTTAGGGGGCGATCAGCCCCAGCATTTT
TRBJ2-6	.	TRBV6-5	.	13	CASLVSGANVLTF	TGTGCCAGCCTTGTCTCGGGGGCCAACGTCCTGACTTTC
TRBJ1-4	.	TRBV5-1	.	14	CASSPRAANEKLFF	TGCGCCAGCAGCCCGCGGGCTGCTAATGAAAAACTGTTTTTT
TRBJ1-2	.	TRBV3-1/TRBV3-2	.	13	CASSQVLGDGYTF	TGTGCCAGCAGCCAGGTATTAGGAGACGGCTACACCTTC
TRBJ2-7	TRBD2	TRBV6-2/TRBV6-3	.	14	CASSNGGMTYEQYF	TGTGCCAGCAGCAACGGGGGGATGACCTACGAGCAGTACTTC
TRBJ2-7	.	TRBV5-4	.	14	CASSLEGEIYEQYF	TGTGCCAGCAGCTTGGAAGGAGAGATTTACGAGCAGTACTTC
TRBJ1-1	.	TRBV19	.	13	CASSRTRSYEAFF	TGTGCCAGTAGTAGGACAAGATCCTATGAAGCTTTCTTT
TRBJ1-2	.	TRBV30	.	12	CAWSVQNYGYTF	TGTGCCTGGAGTGTACAGAACTATGGCTACACCTTC
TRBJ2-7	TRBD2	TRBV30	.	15	CAWSETSGGSYEQYF	TGTGCCTGGAGTGAGACTAGCGGGGGGTCCTACGAGCAGTACTTC
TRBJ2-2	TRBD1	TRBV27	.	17	CASSLEGQGAVAGELFF	TGTGCCAGCAGTTTAGAGGGGCAGGGGGCGGTGGCCGGGGAGCTGTTTTTT